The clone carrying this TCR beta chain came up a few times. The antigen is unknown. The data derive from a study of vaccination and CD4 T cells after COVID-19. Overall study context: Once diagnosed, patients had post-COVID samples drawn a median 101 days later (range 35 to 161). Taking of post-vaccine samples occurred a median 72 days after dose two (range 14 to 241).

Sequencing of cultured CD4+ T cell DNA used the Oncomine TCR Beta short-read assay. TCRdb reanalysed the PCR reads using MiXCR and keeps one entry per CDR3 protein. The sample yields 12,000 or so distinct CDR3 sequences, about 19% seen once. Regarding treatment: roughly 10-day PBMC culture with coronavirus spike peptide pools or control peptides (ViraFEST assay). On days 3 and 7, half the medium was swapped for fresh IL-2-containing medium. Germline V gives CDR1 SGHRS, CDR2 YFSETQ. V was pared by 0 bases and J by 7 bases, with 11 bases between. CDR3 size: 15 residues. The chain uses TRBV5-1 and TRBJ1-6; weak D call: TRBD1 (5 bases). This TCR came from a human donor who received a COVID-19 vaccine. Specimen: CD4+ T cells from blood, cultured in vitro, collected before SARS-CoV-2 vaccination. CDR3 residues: CASSLDFRGNSPLHF. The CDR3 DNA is TGCGCCAGCAGCTTGGATTTCCGGGGGAATTCACCCCTCCACTTT.